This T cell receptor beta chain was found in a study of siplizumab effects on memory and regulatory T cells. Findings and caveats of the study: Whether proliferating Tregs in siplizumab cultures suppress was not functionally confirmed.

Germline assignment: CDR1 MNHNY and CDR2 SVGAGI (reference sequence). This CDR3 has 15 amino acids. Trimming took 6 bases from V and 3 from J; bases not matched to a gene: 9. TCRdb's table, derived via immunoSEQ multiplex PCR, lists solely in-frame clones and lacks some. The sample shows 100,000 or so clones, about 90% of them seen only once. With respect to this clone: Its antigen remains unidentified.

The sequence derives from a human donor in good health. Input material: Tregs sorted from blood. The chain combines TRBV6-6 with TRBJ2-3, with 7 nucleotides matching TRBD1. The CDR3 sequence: CASRETGQSTDTQYF. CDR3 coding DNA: TGTGCCAGCAGAGAGACGGGACAGTCTACAGATACGCAGTATTTT.